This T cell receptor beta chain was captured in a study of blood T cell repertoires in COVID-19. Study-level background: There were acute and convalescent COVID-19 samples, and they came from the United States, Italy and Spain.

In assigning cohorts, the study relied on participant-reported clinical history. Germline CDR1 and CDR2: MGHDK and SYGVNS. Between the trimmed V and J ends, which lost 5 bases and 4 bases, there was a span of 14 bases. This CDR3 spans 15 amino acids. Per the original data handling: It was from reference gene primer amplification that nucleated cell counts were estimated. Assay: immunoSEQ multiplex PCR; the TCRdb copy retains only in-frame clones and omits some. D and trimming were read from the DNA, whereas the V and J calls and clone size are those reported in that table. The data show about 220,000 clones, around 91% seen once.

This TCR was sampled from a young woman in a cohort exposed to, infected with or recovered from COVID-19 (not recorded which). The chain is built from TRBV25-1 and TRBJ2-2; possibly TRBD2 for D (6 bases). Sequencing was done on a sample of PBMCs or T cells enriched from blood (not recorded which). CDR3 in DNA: TGTGCCAGCAGTCCTTCGGGAGCGATCACCGGGGAGCTGTTTTTT. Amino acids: CASSPSGAITGELFF. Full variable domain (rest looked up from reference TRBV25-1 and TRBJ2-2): EADIYQTPRYLVIGTGKKITLECSQTMGHDKMYWYQQDPGMELHLIHYSYGVNSTEKGDLSSESTVSRIRTEHFPLTLESARPSHTSQYLCASSPSGAITGELFFGEGSRLTVL.